The 5 T cell receptor beta chains listed next were all sequenced from one sample in a study of response to subunit inactivated influenza vaccine. Using its own MiXCR run on the RT-PCR reads, TCRdb lists one record per CDR3 protein. The repertoire includes around 570,000 distinct CDR3 sequences, 7.6% of them detected once, and roughly 13% sits in the top ten. Sequencing used PBMCs from blood, obtained less than 30 months after vaccination. The receptors stem from a man between 50 and 69 years old who received an inactivated influenza vaccine.

This clonotype was found many times. The gene calls are TRBV27 and TRBJ2-5; tentative D call: TRBD1 (6 bases). Germline assignment: CDR1 MNHEY and CDR2 SMNVEV (reference sequence). With 3 bases removed from V and 4 bases from J, the gap between germline ends came to 15 bases. This CDR3 is built from 15 residues. The CDR3 here is CASSFAGALGETQYF. DNA of the CDR3: TGTGCCAGCAGTTTCGCAGGGGCCCTTGGAGAGACCCAGTACTTC.

Remarks on this clonotype: One junction end does not reproduce the germline sequence, and a read error may be involved. The chain links TRBV28 to TRBJ2-7; 8 nucleotides align to TRBD2. The CDR3 is 17 amino acids. Germline CDR1 is MDHEN and CDR2 is SYDVKM. The CDR3 region is CVSTAGRQASGPYEQYF. The CDR3, as DNA: TGTGTCAGCACCGCGGGACGCCAGGCTAGCGGGCCCTACGAGCAGTACTTC.

V gene TRBV9 combines with J gene TRBJ2-6; D remains ambiguous. Germline V gives CDR1 SGDLS, CDR2 YYNGEE. The CDR3 contains 16 residues. Trimming left V 4 bases short and J 0 bases short, with 11 bases between. CDR3 region: CASSPQIVSGANVLTF. CDR3 nucleotide sequence: TGTGCCAGCAGCCCACAGATCGTCTCTGGGGCCAACGTCCTGACTTTC.

This clonotype has a count of ten or more. The chain couples TRBV29-1 to TRBJ1-4; unclear D gene. The germline CDR1 and CDR2 sequences are SQVTM and ANQGSEA. This CDR3 is built from 12 residues. V lost 3 bases to trimming and J lost 8 bases, with 10 bases between them. Here the CDR3 reads CSVDSGREKLFF. The CDR3, as DNA: TGCAGCGTTGATTCCGGGAGGGAAAAACTGTTTTTT.

This clonotype has ten or more counts. The V call is TRBV6-1, the J call TRBJ1-4; weak D call: TRBD1 (5 bases). CDR1 is MNHNS and CDR2 is SASEGT in the germline V gene. The CDR3 runs to 17 residues. The V end lost 6 bases, the J end lost 3 bases, and 20 bases lay between the germline ends. The CDR3, as DNA: TGTGCCAGCAGCCGAGCAGGCCCACTACAGGCTAATGAAAAACTGTTTTTT. This encodes CASSRAGPLQANEKLFF.